Following are 12 T cell receptor beta chains from one sample sequenced in a study of T cells of healthy individuals. TCRdb reprocessed the 5' RACE reads with MiXCR, giving one entry per CDR3 protein. Seen here are around 98,000 distinct CDR3 sequences, 17% observed once, and the top ten hold around 6.5%. All receptors come from a human donor in good health.

CDR3 bases: TGCGCCAGCAGCCACGGCCATCAAGAGACCCAGTACTTC. Protein product: CASSHGHQETQYF. J is TRBJ2-5 and V is TRBV4-1; D gene uncertain. CDR3 length: 13 amino acids. V was pared by 3 bases and J by 2 bases, with 7 bases between. Germline CDR1 MGHRA, CDR2 YSYEKL.

This clonotype was seen repeatedly, ten times or more. The chain couples TRBV10-3 to TRBJ1-6; D call uncertain. The CDR3 extends over 15 amino acids. Germline V gene data show CDR1 as ENHRY and CDR2 as SYGVKD. Trimming took 2 bases from V and 6 from J, leaving 11 bases between them. For the CDR3, the DNA is TGTGCCATCAGTGAGACGAGGGCCTCTAATTCACCCCTCCACTTT. This codes for CAISETRASNSPLHF.

CDR3 coding DNA: TGTGCCAGCAGTTACGGTGCGGGGGGGCCCTACGAGCAGTACTTC. As protein: CASSYGAGGPYEQYF. The V call is TRBV6-5, the J call TRBJ2-7, with TRBD2 matching over 9 bases. The V and J ends lost 2 bases and 2 bases, in that order; junction bases with no gene match: 4. Germline V gene data show CDR1 as MNHEY and CDR2 as SVGAGI. The CDR3 extends over 15 amino acids.

This clonotype was counted at least ten times. V and J are TRBV7-2 and TRBJ1-2; possibly TRBD1 for D (6 bases). The CDR3 is made up of 13 amino acids. V was cut by 3 bases and J by 7 bases, with 12 bases left in between. Germline-derived CDR1 and CDR2 are SGHTA and FQGNSA. Here the CDR3 DNA reads TGTGCCAGCAGCTTCGGACAGTCTAGTGGCTACACCTTC. This encodes CASSFGQSSGYTF.

This clonotype was recorded many times. This chain uses TRBV5-4 with TRBJ1-5, with unresolved D. Per the germline V gene, CDR1 is SGHNT and CDR2 is YYREEE (reference sequence). The CDR3 is made up of 15 amino acids. V shed 1 base and J shed 2 bases, with 10 bases lying between them. This CDR3 reads CASSLIAGRNQPQHF. The CDR3 DNA follows: TGTGCCAGCAGCTTGATCGCCGGGCGCAATCAGCCCCAGCATTTT.

In its sample, this clonotype was seen a few times. The chain has TRBV9 and TRBJ1-2; weak D call: TRBD1 (5 bases). The germline V gene encodes CDR1 SGDLS and CDR2 YYNGEE. The V end lost 5 bases, the J end lost 1 base, and 15 bases lay between the germline ends. The CDR3 totals 15 residues. The CDR3 reads CASSKERGFNYGYTF. Here the CDR3 DNA reads TGTGCCAGCAGTAAGGAGAGGGGCTTTAACTATGGCTACACCTTC.

This clonotype has at least ten counts. The chain combines TRBV9 with TRBJ1-3; weak D call: TRBD1 (5 bases). The V end lost 3 bases, the J end lost 0 bases, and 13 bases lay between the germline ends. Germline lookup yields CDR1 SGDLS and CDR2 YYNGEE. This CDR3 is 16 amino acids long. The CDR3 sequence is CASSGDTGLSGNTIYF. The DNA for the CDR3 is TGTGCCAGCAGCGGAGATACAGGACTCTCTGGAAACACCATATATTTT.

In its sample, this clonotype was seen a few times. The chain carries TRBV4-2 and TRBJ1-1; D remains ambiguous. This CDR3 is 12 amino acids long. V was clipped by 8 bases and J by 0 bases, with 7 bases between them. The germline CDR1 and CDR2 sequences are LGHNA and YNFKEQ. The CDR3 sequence: CASSNLNTEAFF. The CDR3 DNA is TGTGCCAGCTCTAACCTGAACACTGAAGCTTTCTTT.

CDR3 in DNA: TGCGCCAGCAGCCAAGGCGGAACTGTCTCCTACGAGCAGTACTTC. Protein sequence: CASSQGGTVSYEQYF. This rearrangement joins TRBV4-1 to TRBJ2-7; D gene unclear. The germline CDR1 and CDR2 sequences are MGHRA and YSYEKL. This CDR3 spans 15 amino acids. Trimming stripped 1 base from V and 0 bases from J, with 10 bases between.

This clonotype was counted ten times or more. This sequence joins TRBV9 and TRBJ2-7; D not resolved. Germline-derived CDR1 and CDR2 are SGDLS and YYNGEE. Between the trimmed V and J ends, which lost 4 bases and 6 bases, there was a span of 20 bases. The CDR3 runs 15 residues. The CDR3 nucleotides are TGTGCCAGCAGCAACCAAGTGGAACTCTTGGGCGAGCAGTACTTC. Translating gives CASSNQVELLGEQYF.

In this sample, this clonotype turned up many times. The genes are TRBV6-1 and TRBJ2-5; 9 bases are shared with TRBD2. The CDR3 has 15 amino acids. Germline CDR1 reads MNHNS; CDR2 reads SASEGT. V dropped 3 bases and J dropped 2; count of bases not matched to a gene: 4. CDR3 protein: CASSDMAGGQETQYF. The CDR3 coding sequence is TGTGCCAGCAGTGATATGGCGGGGGGGCAAGAGACCCAGTACTTC.

This chain joins TRBV29-1 and TRBJ2-6; D is possibly TRBD1 (6 bases). Germline assignment: CDR1 SQVTM and CDR2 ANQGSEA. The CDR3 is made up of 14 amino acids. Deletions cut 7 bases from V and 0 bases from J, with 10 bases between. The chain's CDR3 is CSALQGSGANVLTF. The CDR3 region has the DNA TGCAGCGCCCTACAGGGCTCTGGGGCCAACGTCCTGACTTTC.